The 14 T cell receptor beta chains reported below all come from one sample, sequenced in a study of Tregs in tolerant kidney transplant recipients. Measured with immunoSEQ multiplex PCR; TCRdb has only the in-frame clones, and not every one. The repertoire includes around 52,000 clones, about 83% of them detected once, and around 5.5% sits in the top ten. Material: CD4+ T cells from blood. These receptors originate from a human donor in good health.

The J gene is TRBJ2-5, the V gene TRBV7-2; 7 bases line up with TRBD2. V was clipped by 1 base and J by 1 base; unmatched bases: 6. This CDR3 is 16 amino acids long. Germline V gene sequence: CDR1 SGHTA, CDR2 FQGNSA. The CDR3 is CASSLGAGRIQETQYF. CDR3 nucleotide sequence: TGTGCCAGCAGCTTAGGAGCGGGGCGTATCCAAGAGACCCAGTACTTC. The entire variable domain, with the rest obtained from reference TRBV7-2 and TRBJ2-5, is as follows: GAGVSQSPSNKVTEKGKDVELRCDPISGHTALYWYRQSLGQGLEFLIYFQGNSAPDKSGLPSDRFSAERTGGSVSTLTIQRTQQEDSAVYLCASSLGAGRIQETQYFGPGTRLLVL.

This clone appeared a few times. The chain is built from TRBV7-9 and TRBJ1-2, with TRBD1 matching 7 bases. The V segment lost 5 bases and the J segment 0 bases; nucleotides outside the gene matches: 6. This CDR3 is built from 15 residues. Per germline, CDR1 SEHNR and CDR2 FQNEAQ (reference sequence). This chain's CDR3 is CASSQEGAANYGYTF. In DNA form, the CDR3 reads TGTGCCAGCAGCCAAGAGGGGGCTGCTAACTATGGCTACACCTTC.

The J gene is TRBJ2-2, the V gene TRBV4-2; 9 bases fit TRBD1. V lost 1 base, J lost 4 bases, and 4 bases stayed unmatched. Germline CDR1 and CDR2: LGHNA and YNFKEQ. This CDR3 is 16 amino acids long. The CDR3 loop is CASSQGQGDGTGELFF. Here the CDR3 DNA reads TGTGCCAGCAGCCAAGGACAGGGGGACGGCACCGGGGAGCTGTTTTTT.

This clone has just one count. The V call is TRBV5-1, the J call TRBJ2-2; tentative D call: TRBD1 (6 bases). There are 15 residues in the CDR3. CDR1 and CDR2 from the germline V gene are SGHRS and YFSETQ. V was trimmed by 3 bases and J by 4 bases, leaving 13 bases between them. Here the CDR3 reads CASSSLQGFTGELFF. The CDR3 nucleotides are TGCGCCAGCAGCTCTCTACAGGGTTTCACCGGGGAGCTGTTTTTT.

The chain employs TRBV27 and TRBJ1-5; D is ambiguous. The CDR3 length is 17 residues. Trimming took off 5 bases at V and 0 bases at J, with 17 bases between the two ends. CDR1 is MNHEY, CDR2 SMNVEV, per germline (reference sequence). The CDR3 DNA reads TGTGCCAGCAGTCGAACCAACGACGTTCATAGCAATCAGCCCCAGCATTTT. Residues: CASSRTNDVHSNQPQHF.

The V call is TRBV30, the J call TRBJ2-2; 15 bases match TRBD2. Unmatched junction bases numbered 1, after V lost 4 bases and J lost 1 base. This CDR3 spans 16 amino acids. Germline CDR1 and CDR2: GTSNPN and SVGIG (reference sequence). CDR3 coding DNA: TGTGCCTGGACGGGACTAGCGGGAGGGAACACCGGGGAGCTGTTTTTT. It codes for CAWTGLAGGNTGELFF. Full variable domain (outside the CDR3, taken from reference TRBV30 and TRBJ2-2): SQTIHQWPATLVQPVGSPLSLECTVEGTSNPNLYWYRQAAGRGLQLLFYSVGIGQISSEVPQNLSASRPQDRQFILSSKKLLLSDSGFYLCAWTGLAGGNTGELFFGEGSRLTVL.

This chain joins TRBV5-4 and TRBJ2-2; D gene uncertain. V lost 0 bases, J lost 2 bases, and 8 bases lay in between. CDR3 size: 15 residues. CDR1 SGHNT and CDR2 YYREEE come from the germline V gene (reference sequence). CDR3 sequence reads: CASSLGRVNTGELFF. DNA of the CDR3: TGTGCCAGCAGCTTGGGACGGGTAAACACCGGGGAGCTGTTTTTT.

In this sample, this clone turned up a few times. This rearrangement joins TRBV15 to TRBJ1-2; 7 bases agree with TRBD1. The CDR3 loop spans 15 amino acids. The J segment lost 8 bases and the V segment lost 3 bases, leaving 12 bases of the junction unmatched. Germline V gene data show CDR1 as LNHNV and CDR2 as YYDKDF (reference sequence). The CDR3 protein is CATSRETGSLSGYTF. The CDR3 DNA sequence: TGTGCCACCAGCAGGGAGACAGGGTCCCTGTCGGGCTACACCTTC.

V gene TRBV7-8 combines with J gene TRBJ2-7, with D hard to call. V was trimmed by 4 bases and J by 2 bases, leaving 21 bases between them. The CDR3 loop spans 17 amino acids. Germline V CDR1 and CDR2: SGHVS, FQNEAQ. As DNA, the CDR3 is TGTGCCAGCAGCTCCGGTTTCCACGCATCTGGGACCTACGAGCAGTACTTC. It codes for CASSSGFHASGTYEQYF.

The rearrangement links TRBV15 to TRBJ1-2; no clear D gene. This CDR3 is built from 15 residues. Deletions cut 4 bases from V and 2 bases from J, with 14 bases between. Germline V gene data show CDR1 as LNHNV and CDR2 as YYDKDF (reference sequence). CDR3 in amino acids: CATSKLDGLNYGYTF. The CDR3 DNA follows: TGTGCCACCAGCAAGCTGGACGGACTAAACTATGGCTACACCTTC. Full variable domain (missing parts from reference TRBV15 and TRBJ1-2): DAMVIQNPRYQVTQFGKPVTLSCSQTLNHNVMYWYQQKSSQAPKLLFHYYDKDFNNEADTPDNFQSRRPNTSFCFLDIRSPGLGDTAMYLCATSKLDGLNYGYTFGSGTRLTVV.

The chain combines TRBV18 with TRBJ2-3; D is ambiguous. V was cut by 6 bases and J by 4 bases, with 5 bases left in between. This CDR3 has 11 residues. The V gene's germline CDR1 is KGHSH and CDR2 LQKENI. CDR3 region: CASSSSDTQYF. In nucleotides, the CDR3 is TGTGCCAGCTCTTCCTCAGATACGCAGTATTTT.

This clone was detected ten times or more. This chain connects TRBV7-9 to TRBJ1-1, with D unresolved. The CDR3 contains 12 residues. Trimming cost V 3 bases and J 4 bases, with 6 bases left between them. In germline, CDR1 is SEHNR, CDR2 FQNEAQ (reference sequence). The CDR3 loop is CASSFAGTEAFF. CDR3 bases: TGTGCCAGCAGCTTCGCGGGCACTGAAGCTTTCTTT.

The rearrangement links TRBV5-8 to TRBJ2-1; 15 positions match TRBD2. The CDR3 has 17 residues. Per germline, CDR1 SGHTS and CDR2 YDEGEE. The V gene end was trimmed by 4 bases and the J gene end by 8 bases; junction bases not matched to a gene: 10. The CDR3 sequence is CASSPTRTSGRGYEQFF. CDR3 DNA: TGTGCCAGCAGCCCGACCCGGACTAGCGGGAGGGGGTATGAGCAGTTCTTC.

This chain joins TRBV5-5 and TRBJ1-3; 9 bases fit TRBD1. Germline CDR1 reads SGHKS; CDR2 reads YYEKEE (reference sequence). Losses at the gene ends were 4 bases for V and 8 bases for J; bases not matched to a gene: 4. CDR3 length: 13 residues. This CDR3 reads CASSVDRGDTIYF. In DNA, the CDR3 is TGTGCCAGCAGCGTCGACAGGGGGGACACCATATATTTT.